A selection of T cell receptor beta chains follows, all from one sample in a study of T cell responses to AZD1222 COVID-19 vaccine. Only in-frame clones appear in the TCRdb table, and some are missing; sequencing was by immunoSEQ multiplex PCR. The sample holds more than 150,000 clones, 90% to 95% seen once. The sample was peripheral blood, taken 28 days after the second AZD1222 dose. All receptors come from an adult who received the AZD1222 COVID-19 vaccine. The CDR3 runs from the conserved cysteine through the conserved F or W. A D gene is named only where the DNA matches it firmly. Rows give clone size only sometimes, using once, few, many, or a class for an expanded clone.

d_call	v_call	j_call	clone_size	cdr3_length	cdr3_nt	cdr3_aa
-	TRBV24-1	TRBJ2-2	-	14	TGTGCCACCAGTGAAGTCTTTAGTACCGGGGAGCTGTTTTTT	CATSEVFSTGELFF
-	TRBV29-1	TRBJ1-1	once	11	TGCAGCGTTGTAACAGTCGAAAAAGCTTTCTTT	CSVVTVEKAFF
-	TRBV19	TRBJ2-1	-	13	TGTGCCAGTAGTATCGACGTTTACAATGAGCAGTTCTTC	CASSIDVYNEQFF
TRBD1	TRBV15	TRBJ1-4	-	14	TGTGCCACCAGCACCCGACAGGGCCGCGAAAAACTGTTTTTT	CATSTRQGREKLFF
-	TRBV28	TRBJ1-5	-	14	TGTGCCAGCAGTTTCTCCGAGGCTAATCAGCCCCAGCATTTT	CASSFSEANQPQHF
TRBD2	TRBV30	TRBJ2-1	once	16	TGTGCCTGGAGTCCTCTAGCGGGAACTATTTACAATGAGCAGTTCTTC	CAWSPLAGTIYNEQFF
-	TRBV2	TRBJ1-1	-	11	TGTGCCAGAACAGCGTCTCCTGAAGCTTTCTTT	CARTASPEAFF
TRBD1	TRBV11-2	TRBJ2-1	-	15	TGTGCCAGCAGCTCTCGGGACAGTCCTTTGAATGAGCAGTTCTTC	CASSSRDSPLNEQFF
-	TRBV6-5	TRBJ2-1	-	11	TGTGCCAGCAGTTACGGGGGTGAGCAGTTCTTC	CASSYGGEQFF
-	TRBV5-1	TRBJ1-1	-	11	TGCGCCAGCAGCTTGGGGGTTGAAGCTTTCTTT	CASSLGVEAFF
-	TRBV29-1	TRBJ2-1	-	13	TGCAGCGTTGATGCTAGCGCCTACAATGAGCAGTTCTTC	CSVDASAYNEQFF
-	TRBV27	TRBJ2-5	-	14	TGTGCCAGCAGTATCGGGCCCCCAGGGGAGAACCAGTACTTC	CASSIGPPGENQYF
-	TRBV18	TRBJ2-4	-	13	TGTGCCAGCTCACCTTTGACAGGAAACATTCAGTACTTC	CASSPLTGNIQYF
TRBD1	TRBV19	TRBJ2-7	-	13	TGTGCCAGTAGTAGTATAGGGGGCGACGAGCAGTACTTC	CASSSIGGDEQYF
-	TRBV30	TRBJ1-1	-	13	TGTGCCTGGAGTGTACAATTGAACACTGAAGCTTTCTTT	CAWSVQLNTEAFF
TRBD1	TRBV3-1/TRBV3-2	TRBJ1-1	-	11	TGTGCCAGCAGCTACAGGGGAGAAGCTTTCTTT	CASSYRGEAFF
-	TRBV2	TRBJ1-2	-	13	TGTGCCAGCAAATGGACAGCAGTTCGTGGCTACACCTTC	CASKWTAVRGYTF
-	TRBV9	TRBJ2-7	few	14	TGTGCCAGCAGCGTAGATGGGGAACCCTACGAGCAGTACTTC	CASSVDGEPYEQYF
-	TRBV5-1	TRBJ2-7	once	13	TGCGCCAGCAGAACAGGAATCGGGAACGAGCAGTACTTC	CASRTGIGNEQYF
TRBD2	TRBV9	TRBJ2-7	-	16	TGTGCCAGCAGCGTAGTGGGCGGGAGTTCGATCCACGAGCAGTACTTC	CASSVVGGSSIHEQYF
TRBD1	TRBV6-5	TRBJ2-7	-	15	TGTGCCAGCACCAGAGGTGGGACAGGGGACTACGAGCAGTACTTC	CASTRGGTGDYEQYF
-	TRBV12-3/TRBV12-4	TRBJ1-5	-	12	TGTGCCAGCCGACCCCCCGGGAAGCCCCAGCATTTT	CASRPPGKPQHF
-	TRBV6-5	TRBJ2-3	few	14	TGTGCCAGCAAGGCAATACCTAGCACAGATACGCAGTATTTT	CASKAIPSTDTQYF
TRBD1	TRBV5-6	TRBJ1-1	-	15	TGTGCCAGCAGCTTGGGACAGGGGAAGAACACTGAAGCTTTCTTT	CASSLGQGKNTEAFF
-	TRBV3-1/TRBV3-2	TRBJ2-1	-	11	TGTGCCAGCAGCCGGGGTTATGAGCAGTTCTTC	CASSRGYEQFF
TRBD1	TRBV19	TRBJ2-2	-	15	TGTGCCACCAAGAATCGACAGGGAATGACCGGGGAGCTGTTTTTT	CATKNRQGMTGELFF
-	TRBV5-6	TRBJ1-2	-	14	TGTGCCAGCAGCACATACTGGGTTTTAGCTGGCTACACCTTC	CASSTYWVLAGYTF
-	TRBV28	TRBJ2-7	few	14	TGTGCCAGCAGTCTTATAACCCCCGGACTCGAGCAGTACTTC	CASSLITPGLEQYF
TRBD1	TRBV6-5	TRBJ1-1	-	14	TGTGCCAGCAGTACGCCCCAGGGGGACACTGAAGCTTTCTTT	CASSTPQGDTEAFF
-	TRBV30	TRBJ1-2	once	11	TGTGCCTGGATCGGCGCTTTAAGACTGACCTTC	CAWIGALRLTF